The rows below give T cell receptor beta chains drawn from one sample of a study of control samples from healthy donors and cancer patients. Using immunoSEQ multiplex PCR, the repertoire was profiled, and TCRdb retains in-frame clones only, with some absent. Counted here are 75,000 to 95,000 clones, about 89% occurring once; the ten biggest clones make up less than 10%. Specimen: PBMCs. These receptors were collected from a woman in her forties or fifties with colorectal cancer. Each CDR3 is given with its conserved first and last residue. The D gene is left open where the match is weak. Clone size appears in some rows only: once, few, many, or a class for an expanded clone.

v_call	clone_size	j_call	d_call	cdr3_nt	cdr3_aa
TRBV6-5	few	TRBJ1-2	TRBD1	TGTGCCAGCAGGAGGGACAGGGCCATCTATGGCTACACCTTC	CASRRDRAIYGYTF
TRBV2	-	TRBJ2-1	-	TGTGCCAGCAGTGCTCAAGGGGGGGTTAGCGATGAGCAGTTCTTC	CASSAQGGVSDEQFF
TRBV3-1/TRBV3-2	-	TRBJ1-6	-	TGTGCCAGCAGCCAAGAACAGGGATTAGGCAATTCACCCCTCCACTTT	CASSQEQGLGNSPLHF
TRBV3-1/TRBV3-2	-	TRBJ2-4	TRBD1	TGTGCCAGCAGCCAAGAAGGGGTTGGGGGACAGGGCGTCAAAAACATTCAGTACTTC	CASSQEGVGGQGVKNIQYF
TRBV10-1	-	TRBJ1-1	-	TGCGCCAGCAGTAAGGGAATGAACACTGAAGCTTTCTTT	CASSKGMNTEAFF
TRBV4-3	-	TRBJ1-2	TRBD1	TGCGCCAGCAGCCAGGACAGGGGCCCCTACACCTTC	CASSQDRGPYTF
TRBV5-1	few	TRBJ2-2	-	TGCGCCAGCAGCTTGAATGGCCGCCAAGGGGCCGGGGAGCTGTTTTTT	CASSLNGRQGAGELFF
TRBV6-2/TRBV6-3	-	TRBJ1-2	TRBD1	TGTGCCAGCAGTAGGGGACAGAATAACTATGGCTACACCTTC	CASSRGQNNYGYTF
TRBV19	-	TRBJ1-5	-	TGTGCCAGTAGCCGTGGGGCAGGGAGTTTAGGCAATCAGCCCCAGCATTTT	CASSRGAGSLGNQPQHF
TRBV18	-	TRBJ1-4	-	TGTGCCAGCTCCCCTACCGGGACGTTCGCAACTAATGAAAAACTGTTTTTT	CASSPTGTFATNEKLFF
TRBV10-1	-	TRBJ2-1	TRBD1	TGCGCCAGCAGTGGCTTGCCGGGACAGGGAAACAATGAGCAGTTCTTC	CASSGLPGQGNNEQFF
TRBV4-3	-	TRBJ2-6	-	TGCGCCAGCAGCCAAGAAACGAACTCTGGGGCCAACGTCCTGACTTTC	CASSQETNSGANVLTF
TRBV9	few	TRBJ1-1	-	TGTGCCAGCAGCGTTGCTGACAGGTTGAGCACTGAAGCTTTCTTT	CASSVADRLSTEAFF
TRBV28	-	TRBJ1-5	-	TGTGCCAGCAGTTTTCCGATGATTTCGGGCAATCAGCCCCAGCATTTT	CASSFPMISGNQPQHF
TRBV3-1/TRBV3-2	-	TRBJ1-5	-	TGTGCCAGCAGCCAAGGAGGGGGGTATAGCAATCAGCCCCAGCATTTT	CASSQGGGYSNQPQHF
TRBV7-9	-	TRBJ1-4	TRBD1	TGTGCCAGCAGCCGACAGGGGGGCCGGTACGAAAAACTGTTTTTT	CASSRQGGRYEKLFF
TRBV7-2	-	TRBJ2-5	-	TGTGCCAGCAGCTTAGTACCCAGGGATAGGGCCCAGTACTTC	CASSLVPRDRAQYF
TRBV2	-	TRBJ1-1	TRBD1	TGTGCCAGCACTCGGACAGGGTCAGGGAACACTGAAGCTTTCTTT	CASTRTGSGNTEAFF
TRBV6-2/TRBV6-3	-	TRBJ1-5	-	TGTGCCAGCAGTTTGGCAGGTACCAATCAGCCCCAGCATTTT	CASSLAGTNQPQHF
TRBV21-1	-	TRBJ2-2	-	TGTGCCAGCAGCGCCCGAACCGGGACAGGGGCCCCAGCGAACACCGGGGAGCTGTTTTTT	CASSARTGTGAPANTGELFF
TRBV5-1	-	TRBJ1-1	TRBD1	TGCGCCAGCAGCTTGAGAAGTGGGCAGGGGGGTACTGAAGCTTTCTTT	CASSLRSGQGGTEAFF
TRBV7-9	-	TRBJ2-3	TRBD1	TGTGCCAGCAGCCCCCGCCCCCTCGACAGGGCCCGCACAGATACGCAGTATTTT	CASSPRPLDRARTDTQYF
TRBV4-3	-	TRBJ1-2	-	TGCGCCAGCAGCCAAGATGGAACCTCCCCTGGCTACACCTTC	CASSQDGTSPGYTF
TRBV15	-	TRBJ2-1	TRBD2	TGTGCCACCAGCAGAGAGGGGGTAGCGGGAAAGCAGTTCTTC	CATSREGVAGKQFF